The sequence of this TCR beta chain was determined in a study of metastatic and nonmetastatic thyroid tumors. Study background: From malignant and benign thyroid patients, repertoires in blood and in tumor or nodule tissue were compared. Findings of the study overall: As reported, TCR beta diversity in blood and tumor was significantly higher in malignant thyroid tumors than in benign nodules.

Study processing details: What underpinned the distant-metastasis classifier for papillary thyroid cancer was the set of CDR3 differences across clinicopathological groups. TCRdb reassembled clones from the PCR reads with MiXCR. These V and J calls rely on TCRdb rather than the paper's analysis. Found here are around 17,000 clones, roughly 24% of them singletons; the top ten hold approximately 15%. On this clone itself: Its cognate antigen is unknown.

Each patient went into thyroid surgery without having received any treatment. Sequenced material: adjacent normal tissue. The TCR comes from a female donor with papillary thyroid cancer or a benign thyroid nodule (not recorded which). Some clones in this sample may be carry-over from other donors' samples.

The CDR3 DNA sequence: TGCAGTGCTAGCTCGGGGGACATAGCCAAAAACATTCAGTACTTC. The encoded protein is CSASSGDIAKNIQYF. The chain combines TRBV20-1 with TRBJ2-4; the D call may be TRBD1 or TRBD2 (6 bases each). This CDR3 is 15 amino acids long. The V gene lost 3 bases and the J gene lost 0 bases, with 12 bases spanning the gap. The germline V gene has CDR1 DFQATT and CDR2 SNEGSKA (reference sequence).